The sequence of this T cell receptor beta chain was determined in a study of Graves' ophthalmopathy and Graves' hyperthyroidism. Germline CDR1 SGHTA, CDR2 FQGNSA. Unmatched junction bases numbered 10, after V lost 2 bases and J lost 5 bases. This CDR3 comprises 16 residues. Amplification of the TCR beta CDR3 regions used RNA transcripts (as template). In the first round, RT-PCR was carried out with HTBI primers, and a multiplex PCR formed the second round. In TCRdb, the multiplex PCR reads were re-called with MiXCR into one record per CDR3 protein. The sample contains about 740,000 distinct CDR3 sequences, roughly 41% of which appear only once. A few counts support this clonotype.

The clonotype originates from an adult man with Graves' ophthalmopathy. Sequenced input: peripheral blood. V usage is TRBV7-2 and J usage is TRBJ2-7, with 9 bases that match TRBD2. CDR3 sequence (DNA): TGTGCCAGCAGCTTATTCGTTCCGCGGGAGGGTCACGAGCAGTACTTC. Translating gives CASSLFVPREGHEQYF.